This TCR beta chain was captured by sequencing in a study of blood T cell repertoires in COVID-19. At the level of the study: The cDNA or gDNA used as material had been derived from T cells, B-cell-depleted T cells, or PBMCs.

Germline V lookup: CDR1 SGHTA, CDR2 FQGNSA. This CDR3 has 16 residues. V was pared by 6 bases and J by 4 bases, with 11 bases of the junction left unmatched. Here immunoSEQ multiplex PCR was the method, and the copy in TCRdb shows in-frame clones only, minus some. Here the sample spans more than 60,000 clones, roughly 87% being singletons. V gene TRBV7-2 combines with J gene TRBJ2-2, with 7 bases aligning to TRBD2. The receptor's source is a woman aged 80 or over with acute or convalescent COVID-19. Sequencing was done on a sample of peripheral blood. DNA for the CDR3: TGTGCCAGCAGAAAGCATTTGGCTAGCGGCACCGGGGAGCTGTTTTTT. Protein product: CASRKHLASGTGELFF.